This TCR beta chain was found in a study of T cells in Graves' hyperthyroidism and ophthalmopathy. This clonotype was recorded at least ten times. As yet, its antigen is unknown. Researchers took RNA transcripts and amplified the TCR beta CDR3 regions from them. During a first-round RT-PCR of the TCR CDR3, the HTBI primer set was used. TCRdb analysed the multiplex PCR reads with MiXCR anew, one entry per CDR3 protein. This repertoire shows 330,000 or so distinct CDR3 sequences, roughly 19% found once; its top ten account for about 40%. Lactation, pregnancy, other autoimmune disease or uncontrolled infection excluded patients. Extraction of PBMCs used 8.5 to 10 ml of fresh peripheral blood. Study-level results: Most clonotypes expanded in thyroid above 0.001 were likewise present in blood. Through a model of 13 V-J features, ophthalmopathy was separated from stable hyperthyroidism.

The junction had 9 bases not matched to a gene; V was cut back by 4 bases and J by 3 bases. This CDR3 comprises 16 residues. CDR1 is SGHRS, CDR2 YFSETQ, per germline. Sequences were obtained from blood. The J gene is TRBJ1-1, the V gene TRBV5-1; 10 nucleotides agree with TRBD1. This clonotype was obtained from a man in his fifties with Graves' ophthalmopathy. For the CDR3, the DNA is TGCGCCAGCAGCCCCGGGACAGGGGTAGTGGACACTGAAGCTTTCTTT. Amino acid sequence: CASSPGTGVVDTEAFF.